The sequence of this T cell receptor beta chain was determined in a study of cytomegalovirus exposure and HLA in healthy donors. Study results and limitations: The study labeled 164 TCR beta chains cytomegalovirus-associated. The dataset shows that most TCR sequences were rare, while some public TCRs occurred in many donors.

This CDR3 has 16 residues. Trimming removed 0 bases from V and 3 bases from J, with 13 bases in between. From germline, CDR1 is SGDLS and CDR2 YYNGEE. Clones were read by immunoSEQ multiplex PCR, and TCRdb kept only the in-frame ones, dropping some. Here the sample spans about 360,000 clones, roughly 85% being singletons. About this clone: Antigen unknown.

The clonotype comes from a woman in her late teens or twenties in good health and CMV-seronegative. The sequenced sample consisted of PBMCs. The rearrangement uses TRBV9 and TRBJ2-1; D remains unclear. The CDR3 spells CASSVAGSSGYNEQFF. The DNA for the CDR3 is TGTGCCAGCAGCGTAGCTGGGTCTAGTGGCTACAATGAGCAGTTCTTC.